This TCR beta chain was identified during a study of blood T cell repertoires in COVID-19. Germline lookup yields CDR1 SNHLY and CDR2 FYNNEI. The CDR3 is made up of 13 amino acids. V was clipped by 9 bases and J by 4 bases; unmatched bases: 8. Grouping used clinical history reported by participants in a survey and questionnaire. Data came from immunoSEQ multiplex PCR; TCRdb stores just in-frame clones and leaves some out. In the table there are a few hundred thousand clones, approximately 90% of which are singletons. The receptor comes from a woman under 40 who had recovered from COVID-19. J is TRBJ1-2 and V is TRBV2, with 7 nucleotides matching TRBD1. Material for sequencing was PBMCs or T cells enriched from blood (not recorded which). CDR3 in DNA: TGTGCCAGGACCGAAAAGGGGGCCTATGGCTACACCTTC. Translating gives CARTEKGAYGYTF.